The T cell receptor (beta chain) described here comes from a study of T cells in Graves' hyperthyroidism and ophthalmopathy. Study results and caveats: Most expanded thyroid clonotypes above 0.001 also appeared in blood.

Trimming pared 0 bases from V and 6 bases from J, leaving 9 bases between. CDR3 length: 13 residues. Germline CDR1 and CDR2: SGHRS and YFSETQ. Note on this clonotype: Its antigen is undetermined.

Researchers took RNA transcripts and amplified the TCR beta CDR3 regions from them. Researchers ran a first-round RT-PCR on the TCR CDR3 using the HTBI primer set. TCRdb re-called the multiplex PCR reads through MiXCR, storing one row per CDR3 protein. Among about 250,000 distinct CDR3 sequences listed, about 20% were seen once. The sequencing sample was made of blood. This chain links TRBV5-1 with TRBJ1-2; D is unclear. The sequence derives from a man younger than 40 with Graves' ophthalmopathy. In DNA, the CDR3 is TGCGCCAGCAGCTTGGGGGCCGGAAATGGCTACACCTTC. This encodes CASSLGAGNGYTF.